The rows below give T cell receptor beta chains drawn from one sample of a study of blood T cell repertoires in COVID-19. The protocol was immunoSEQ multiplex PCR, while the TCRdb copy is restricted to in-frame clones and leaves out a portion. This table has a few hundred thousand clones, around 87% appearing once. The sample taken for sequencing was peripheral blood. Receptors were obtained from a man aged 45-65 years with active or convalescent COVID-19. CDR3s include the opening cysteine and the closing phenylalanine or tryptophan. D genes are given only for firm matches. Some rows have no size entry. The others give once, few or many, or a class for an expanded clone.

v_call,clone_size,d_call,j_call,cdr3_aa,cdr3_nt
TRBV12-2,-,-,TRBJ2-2,CASRPPGQISTGELFF,TGTGCAAGTCGCCCCCCGGGACAGATTTCCACCGGGGAGCTGTTTTTT
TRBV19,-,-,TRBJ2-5,CASRRDSQETQYF,TGTGCCAGTCGACGGGACTCTCAAGAGACCCAGTACTTC
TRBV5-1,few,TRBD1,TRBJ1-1,CASSLGDLAGQDMNTEAFF,TGCGCCAGCAGCTTGGGGGATCTTGCAGGACAGGACATGAACACTGAAGCTTTCTTT
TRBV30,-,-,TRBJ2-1,CAWSVSSVSPPFF,TGTGCCTGGAGTGTAAGTAGCGTCTCCCCCCCGTTCTTC
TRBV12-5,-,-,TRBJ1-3,CASAGDGNTIYF,TGTGCTAGTGCGGGAGACGGAAACACCATATATTTT
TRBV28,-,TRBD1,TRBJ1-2,CASSVGQTFYGYTF,TGTGCCAGCAGTGTGGGACAGACCTTCTATGGCTACACCTTC
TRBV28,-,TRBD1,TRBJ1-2,CASTETGADGYTF,TGTGCCAGCACCGAGACAGGGGCGGATGGCTACACCTTC
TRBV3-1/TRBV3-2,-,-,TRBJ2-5,CASTLNLETQYF,TGTGCCAGCACACTCAACCTTGAGACCCAGTACTTC
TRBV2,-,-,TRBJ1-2,CASSVGEDYGYTF,TGTGCCAGCAGTGTCGGGGAGGACTATGGCTACACCTTC
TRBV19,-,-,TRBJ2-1,CASSIFQAREQFF,TGTGCCAGTAGTATTTTCCAAGCGCGGGAGCAGTTCTTC
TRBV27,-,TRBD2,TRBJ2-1,CASSPLAGGSNNEQFF,TGTGCCAGCAGCCCTCTAGCGGGGGGGTCCAACAATGAGCAGTTCTTC
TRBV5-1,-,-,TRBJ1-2,CASSPREGHGYTF,TGCGCCAGCAGCCCCAGGGAGGGCCATGGCTACACCTTC
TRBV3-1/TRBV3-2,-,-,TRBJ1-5,CASSQPPRGSNQPQHF,TGTGCCAGCAGCCAACCCCCCCGGGGGAGCAATCAGCCCCAGCATTTT
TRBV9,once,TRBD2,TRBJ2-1,CASSVVVAGASYNEQFF,TGTGCCAGCAGCGTAGTGGTAGCGGGGGCTTCCTACAATGAGCAGTTCTTC
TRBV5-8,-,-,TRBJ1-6,CASSLEPHGRSPLHF,TGTGCCAGCAGCTTGGAACCCCACGGTCGGTCACCCCTCCACTTT
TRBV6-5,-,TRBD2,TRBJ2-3,CASSHGGGSTDTQYF,TGTGCCAGCAGTCACGGGGGGGGAAGCACAGATACGCAGTATTTT
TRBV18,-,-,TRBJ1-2,CASSPSRGGRPGAGYTF,TGTGCCAGCTCCCCCTCACGGGGTGGAAGGCCAGGGGCTGGCTACACCTTC
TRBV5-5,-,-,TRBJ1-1,CASSYRRDIIPEAFF,TGTGCCAGCAGCTACCGCCGGGACATTATACCTGAAGCTTTCTTT
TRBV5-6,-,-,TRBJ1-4,CASSLGRTNEKLFF,TGTGCCAGCAGCTTAGGGAGGACTAATGAAAAACTGTTTTTT
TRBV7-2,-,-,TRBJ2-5,CASSFTGAPETQYF,TGTGCCAGCAGCTTCACAGGAGCCCCAGAGACCCAGTACTTC
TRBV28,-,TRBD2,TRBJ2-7,CASSFGGRAAYEQYF,TGTGCCAGCAGTTTTGGCGGGAGGGCCGCATACGAGCAGTACTTC
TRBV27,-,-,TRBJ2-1,CASSKTFYNEQFF,TGTGCCAGCAGTAAGACTTTTTACAATGAGCAGTTCTTC
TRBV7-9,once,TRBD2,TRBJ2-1,CASSFRDRGLAGGYEQFF,TGTGCCAGCAGCTTTCGCGACAGGGGTCTAGCGGGAGGGTATGAGCAGTTCTTC
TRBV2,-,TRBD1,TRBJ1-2,CASSENRGGYTF,TGTGCCAGCAGCGAGAACAGGGGTGGCTACACCTTC
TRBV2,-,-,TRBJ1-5,CASSESRGGNQPQHF,TGTGCCAGCAGTGAAAGCAGGGGAGGCAATCAGCCCCAGCATTTT
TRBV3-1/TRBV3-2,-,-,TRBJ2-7,CASSQDPLYEQYF,TGTGCCAGCAGCCAAGATCCCCTCTACGAGCAGTACTTC
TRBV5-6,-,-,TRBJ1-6,CASSLGPSSPLHF,TGTGCCAGCAGCTTGGGTCCGAGTTCACCCCTCCACTTT
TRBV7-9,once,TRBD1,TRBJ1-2,CASSLAGTGPSNYGYTF,TGTGCCAGCAGCTTAGCGGGGACAGGGCCTTCTAACTATGGCTACACCTTC
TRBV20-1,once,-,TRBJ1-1,CSAEGNTEAFF,TGCAGTGCTGAGGGGAACACTGAAGCTTTCTTT
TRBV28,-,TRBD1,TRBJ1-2,CASSGTEYGYTF,TGTGCCAGCAGTGGGACAGAGTATGGCTACACCTTC
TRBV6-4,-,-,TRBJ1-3,CASSDPTTGNTIYF,TGTGCCAGCAGTGACCCGACTACTGGAAACACCATATATTTT
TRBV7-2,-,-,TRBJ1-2,CASTQSRGYGYTF,TGTGCCAGCACCCAAAGCAGGGGCTATGGCTACACCTTC
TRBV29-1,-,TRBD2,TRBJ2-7,CSVGGEIRGTSGSYEQYF,TGCAGCGTTGGCGGGGAGATCCGGGGGACTAGCGGCTCCTACGAGCAGTACTTC
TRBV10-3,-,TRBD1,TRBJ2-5,CAISASSGTGGEETQYF,TGTGCCATCAGTGCTTCGTCCGGGACAGGGGGGGAAGAGACCCAGTACTTC
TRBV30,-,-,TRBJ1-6,CAWSERSNSPLHF,TGTGCCTGGAGTGAGCGCAGTAATTCACCCCTCCACTTT
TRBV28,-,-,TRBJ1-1,CASSLWGPNTEAFF,TGTGCCAGCAGTTTATGGGGCCCGAACACTGAAGCTTTCTTT
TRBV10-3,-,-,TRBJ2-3,CAISEERGFTDTQYF,TGTGCCATCAGTGAGGAGAGGGGGTTCACAGATACGCAGTATTTT
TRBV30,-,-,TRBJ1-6,CAWSWEGGSSSPLHF,TGTGCCTGGAGCTGGGAGGGGGGTTCTAGTTCACCCCTCCACTTT
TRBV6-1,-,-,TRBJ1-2,CASSEGVRDNYGYTF,TGTGCCAGCAGTGAAGGTGTCAGGGATAACTATGGCTACACCTTC
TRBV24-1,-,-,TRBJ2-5,CATSTSTQGLQETQYF,TGTGCCACCTCCACTTCTACACAGGGTCTCCAAGAGACCCAGTACTTC
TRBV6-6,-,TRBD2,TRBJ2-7,CASNGLAGNYEQYF,TGTGCCAGCAACGGACTAGCGGGGAACTACGAGCAGTACTTC
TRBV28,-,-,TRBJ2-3,CASRKTSTDTQYF,TGTGCCAGCAGGAAGACTAGCACAGATACGCAGTATTTT
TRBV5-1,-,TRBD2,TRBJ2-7,CASSTGLANEQYF,TGCGCCAGCAGCACGGGACTAGCAAACGAGCAGTACTTC
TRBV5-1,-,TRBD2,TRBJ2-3,CASSPFAGDDDTQYF,TGCGCCAGCAGCCCTTTCGCGGGAGACGACGATACGCAGTATTTT
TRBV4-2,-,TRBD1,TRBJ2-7,CASSPSPDRASYEQYF,TGTGCCAGCAGCCCTTCTCCGGACAGGGCCTCCTACGAGCAGTACTTC
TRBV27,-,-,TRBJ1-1,CASSLGGSRSNTEAFF,TGTGCCAGCAGTTTAGGGGGGTCTAGGTCGAACACTGAAGCTTTCTTT
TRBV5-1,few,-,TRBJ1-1,CASSLAVELEAFF,TGCGCCAGCAGCTTGGCCGTCGAACTGGAAGCTTTCTTT
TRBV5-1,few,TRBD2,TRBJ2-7,CASSLLAGSYEQYF,TGCGCCAGCAGCTTACTAGCGGGGTCCTACGAGCAGTACTTC
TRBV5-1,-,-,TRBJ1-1,CASSLGTNLNTEAFF,TGCGCCAGCAGCTTGGGAACAAATTTGAACACTGAAGCTTTCTTT
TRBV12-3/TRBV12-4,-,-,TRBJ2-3,CASSLRHTDTQYF,TGTGCCAGCAGTCTTAGACACACAGATACGCAGTATTTT
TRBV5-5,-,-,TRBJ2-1,CASSLAPGSSYNEQFF,TGTGCCAGCAGCTTGGCCCCGGGGAGCTCCTACAATGAGCAGTTCTTC
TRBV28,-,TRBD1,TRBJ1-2,CASSMTGEGDYGYTF,TGTGCCAGCAGCATGACAGGGGAAGGCGACTATGGCTACACCTTC
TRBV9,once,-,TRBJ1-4,CASSPQGGNEKLFF,TGTGCCAGCAGCCCCCAGGGCGGTAATGAAAAACTGTTTTTT
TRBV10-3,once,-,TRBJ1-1,CAISESGGLMNTEAFF,TGTGCCATCAGTGAGAGCGGAGGACTCATGAACACTGAAGCTTTCTTT